A selection of T cell receptor beta chains follows, all from one sample in a study of glioma-infiltrating T cells. MiXCR, run by TCRdb on the multiplex PCR reads, gives a single entry per CDR3 protein. Among fewer than 110,000 distinct CDR3 sequences listed, about 28% were seen once. Sequencing was performed on glioma tissue, nonneoplastic brain tissue, or PBMCs (not recorded which). The receptor source for this set is a human donor with low-grade glioma or glioblastoma, undergoing nonglioma brain surgery, or in good health (not recorded which). The CDR3 runs from the conserved cysteine through the conserved F or W. D genes are given only for firm matches. The size entry is marked missing in some rows and otherwise reads once, few, many or a size class.

TRBV5-8	TRBJ2-1	few	-	TGTGCCAGCAGCCCGGCAGGGGGGACCTACAATGAGCAGTTCTTC	CASSPAGGTYNEQFF
TRBV30	TRBJ2-5	-	-	TGTGCCTGGAGTATTACGGGGGAAGAGGCCCAGTACTTC	CAWSITGEEAQYF
TRBV7-3	TRBJ1-5	-	-	TGTGCCAGCAGCATTGATAGCAATCAGCCCCAGCATTTT	CASSIDSNQPQHF
TRBV19	TRBJ1-5	many	-	TGTGCCAGTAGTGAAGCAAGGGGGAGTCAGCCCCAGCATTTT	CASSEARGSQPQHF
TRBV4-3	TRBJ1-1	-	-	TGCGCCAGCAGCCAAGATACCGGGACGCCTATAGGCGCTTTCTTT	CASSQDTGTPIGAFF
TRBV3-1	TRBJ2-3	many	-	TGTGCCAGCAGCCAAGACGTTGCAGATACGCAGTATTTT	CASSQDVADTQYF
TRBV27	TRBJ2-1	large	TRBD2	TGTGCCAGCAGTTCTGGACTAGCGGGGTGGAATGAGCAGTTCTTC	CASSSGLAGWNEQFF
TRBV5-8	TRBJ2-4	-	-	TGTGCCAGCAGCGAGGGACGGAGCTATAGGGTCCCGTACTTC	CASSEGRSYRVPYF
TRBV6-4	TRBJ2-1	few	-	TGTGCCAGCAGTGACGAGGCTCACGGTGGTCTAACCTCCTACAATGAGCAGTTCTTC	CASSDEAHGGLTSYNEQFF
TRBV3-1	TRBJ1-5	-	-	TGTGCCAGCAGCAAGGGGGGAGGGGGTAGCAATCAGCCCCAGCATTTT	CASSKGGGGSNQPQHF
TRBV12-3/TRBV12-4	TRBJ1-5	many	-	TGTGCCAGCAGTTTAGGCCAGCCCAATCAGCCCCAGCATTTT	CASSLGQPNQPQHF
TRBV28	TRBJ2-2	many	TRBD1	TGTGCCAGCAGTCCGACAGGGAGTGCCGGGGAGCTGTTTTTT	CASSPTGSAGELFF
TRBV20-1	TRBJ1-1	-	-	TGCAGTGGTAGAGGAGTAGGGCAGACGAACACTGAAGCTTTCTTT	CSGRGVGQTNTEAFF
TRBV12-3/TRBV12-4	TRBJ2-7	-	-	TGTGCCAGCAGTCCCCGGGGCAGAGAAGGCTACGAGCAGTACTTC	CASSPRGREGYEQYF
TRBV29-1	TRBJ1-4	few	-	TGCAGCGCCGCCGACAGAGCAAAGGAAAAACTGTTTTTT	CSAADRAKEKLFF
TRBV14	TRBJ2-5	-	-	TGTGCCAGCAGCCAGACCGTCGAGACCCAGTACTTC	CASSQTVETQYF
TRBV4-3	TRBJ2-7	many	TRBD2	TGCGCCAGCAGCCAAGATGTAGCGGGGGCCTACGAGCAGTACTTC	CASSQDVAGAYEQYF
TRBV7-9	TRBJ2-7	-	TRBD1	TGTGCCAGCAGCTTAGGGACAGGGTCCTACGAGCAGTACTTC	CASSLGTGSYEQYF
TRBV4-3	TRBJ2-1	medium-sized	-	TGCGCCAGCAGCCAAGGGGAGGGGGTTCTTGGCAATGAGCAGTTCTTC	CASSQGEGVLGNEQFF
TRBV27	TRBJ2-5	many	-	TGTGCCAGCAGTTTGGGACTCCCGCAAGAGACCCAGTACTTC	CASSLGLPQETQYF
TRBV27	TRBJ1-5	many	-	TGTGCCAGCAGTTTCTTTGAGTCCAATCAGCCCCAGCATTTT	CASSFFESNQPQHF
TRBV10-3	TRBJ2-5	many	-	TGTGCCATCGGAGCCGGGACTGTACAAGAGACCCAGTACTTC	CAIGAGTVQETQYF
TRBV10-1	TRBJ2-3	few	-	TGCGCCAGCAGTCTCGGTACGCAGTATTTT	CASSLGTQYF
TRBV6-1	TRBJ2-2	few	-	TGTGCCAGCTCCGCAAGTGGGGGGCAGATCGGGGAGCTGTTTTTT	CASSASGGQIGELFF
TRBV7-2	TRBJ2-7	many	-	TGTGCCAGCAGCTTGACGGGAATGGGCCACGAGCAGTACTTC	CASSLTGMGHEQYF
TRBV6-1	TRBJ1-4	many	-	TGTGCCAGCAGTGGGGGGCTGACTGAAAAACTGTTTTTT	CASSGGLTEKLFF
TRBV7-8	TRBJ2-1	many	-	TGTGCCAGCAGCACCCACAGGGCCCCCTCCTACAATGAGCAGTTCTTC	CASSTHRAPSYNEQFF
TRBV4-3	TRBJ2-5	-	-	TGCGCCAGCAGCCAAGACGCGGGGTGGGGCGAGACCCAGTACTTC	CASSQDAGWGETQYF
TRBV7-8	TRBJ2-7	few	-	TGTGCCAGCAGCTCAGACGGGGCGTTGGGGCAGTACTTC	CASSSDGALGQYF
TRBV6-2/TRBV6-3	TRBJ2-7	many	-	TGTGCCAGCAGTTATCGGGACGGTGGAAGGTACGAGCAGTACTTC	CASSYRDGGRYEQYF
TRBV3-1	TRBJ2-5	few	-	TGTGCCAGCAGCCTCAGACTAGGGGTGGAGACCCAGTACTTC	CASSLRLGVETQYF
TRBV20-1	TRBJ2-5	many	-	TGCAGTGCTAGACCCCAAGGGACTCAAGAGACCCAGTACTTC	CSARPQGTQETQYF
TRBV30	TRBJ2-7	-	-	TGTGCCTGGAGTGTGACCTCCTACGAGCAGTACTTC	CAWSVTSYEQYF
TRBV3-1	TRBJ1-3	many	-	TGTGCCAGCAGCCAAGGGGTGCGTAACTCTGGAAACACCATATATTTT	CASSQGVRNSGNTIYF
TRBV6-1	TRBJ2-3	-	-	TGTGCCAACAGGGATTGGCAGGGGCAAGGTACGCAGTATTTT	CANRDWQGQGTQYF
TRBV2	TRBJ1-1	-	-	TGTGCCAGCAGTGAACCGGGCGCAGCGGGGAACACTGAAGCTTTCTTT	CASSEPGAAGNTEAFF
TRBV20-1	TRBJ1-2	-	-	TGCAGTGCTAGAGGGTTTCGTCAGTGGGACTATGGCTACACCTTC	CSARGFRQWDYGYTF
TRBV27	TRBJ1-5	-	-	TGTGCCAGCAGCCAAGGGTTCACCACTAGCAATCAGCCCCAGCATTTT	CASSQGFTTSNQPQHF
TRBV14	TRBJ2-5	once	-	TGTGCCAGCAGCCGTAGTGCTAGGAGCCAGTACTTC	CASSRSARSQYF
TRBV11-2	TRBJ2-7	-	-	TGTGCCAGCAGCAGCCCCGCGGGGAAAATATACGAGCAGTACTTC	CASSSPAGKIYEQYF
TRBV7-2	TRBJ1-2	many	TRBD1	TGTGCCAGCAGCTTAGCGTACAGGGGCCAAGGCTACACCTTC	CASSLAYRGQGYTF
TRBV20-1	TRBJ2-7	many	-	TGCAGTGCTAGCAAGACTTCCTACGAGCAGTACTTC	CSASKTSYEQYF
TRBV20-1	TRBJ2-3	many	-	TGCAGTGCTATAGGATTGGGACGCGACCCCACAGATACGCAGTATTTT	CSAIGLGRDPTDTQYF
TRBV7-2	TRBJ2-7	-	TRBD1	TGTGCCAGCAGCTTAAAGGGACAGGGGACCTACGAGCAGTACTTC	CASSLKGQGTYEQYF
TRBV20-1	TRBJ2-7	many	-	TGCAGTGCTAGCCACAGGGCTACCTACGAGCAGTACTTC	CSASHRATYEQYF
TRBV19	TRBJ1-2	many	-	TGTGCCAGTCAGGACAGACTGGGCGGCTACACCTTC	CASQDRLGGYTF
TRBV24-1	TRBJ2-7	few	-	TGTGCCCCGGGCCGTCCCTCGAGGGAGCAGTACTTC	CAPGRPSREQYF
TRBV7-9	TRBJ2-7	many	-	TGTGCCAGCAGCTCTCCACCTTACGAGCAGTACTTC	CASSSPPYEQYF
TRBV28	TRBJ2-1	many	-	TGTGCCAGCAGTTCCCCTTCCAGAAAAAACAATGAGCAGTTCTTC	CASSSPSRKNNEQFF
TRBV7-2	TRBJ2-3	many	TRBD2	TGTGCCAGCAGCAGTCAAGCGGGGCAGTCAGATACGCAGTATTTT	CASSSQAGQSDTQYF
TRBV12-3/TRBV12-4	TRBJ2-3	-	-	TGTGCCAGCAGTTTATGGTCAGATACGCAGTATTTT	CASSLWSDTQYF
TRBV4-2	TRBJ2-7	-	TRBD1	TGTGCCAGCAGCCCCGGGACAGGGGGAAACTACGAGCAGTACTTC	CASSPGTGGNYEQYF
TRBV19	TRBJ1-2	-	TRBD1	TGTGCCAGCAAACAGGGGGTGTATGGATACACCTTC	CASKQGVYGYTF
TRBV12-3/TRBV12-4	TRBJ2-5	-	TRBD2	TGTGCCAGCAAAACTCGGGCTAGCGGGGGTGTGGAGACCCAGTACTTC	CASKTRASGGVETQYF
TRBV20-1	TRBJ2-5	many	-	TGCAGTGCTAGGGGATCCACAGAGACCCAGTACTTC	CSARGSTETQYF